A selection of T cell receptor beta chains follows, all from one sample in a study of cytomegalovirus exposure and HLA in healthy donors. The repertoire was sequenced with immunoSEQ multiplex PCR; TCRdb's copy has only in-frame clones and lacks some. The sample carries about 98,000 clones, approximately 69% recorded once. Sequenced sample: PBMCs. The receptor set was obtained from a female donor in good health and CMV-seronegative. Both conserved end residues are part of each CDR3.

TRBV19,TRBJ2-7,CASSMRTSGRAHEQYF
TRBV11-2,TRBJ1-4,CASSTNRFGKLFF
TRBV27,TRBJ2-7,CASSIGGDGGGYEQYF
TRBV11-2,TRBJ2-1,CASSFRGVNEQFF
TRBV19,TRBJ2-4,CASSIIVQGGTKNIQYF
TRBV27,TRBJ2-1,CASSQGGLRYNEQFF
TRBV5-4,TRBJ2-5,CASGRTGGGETQYF
TRBV6-1,TRBJ2-3,CASTAGRDTDTQYF
TRBV5-8,TRBJ1-4,CASSSPGGNEKLFF
TRBV7-2,TRBJ2-3,CASSFGQGGTDTQYF
TRBV4-1,TRBJ2-7,CASSQVSGEHEQYF
TRBV2,TRBJ2-1,CASRDRSGGANEQFF
TRBV7-9,TRBJ2-3,CASSSRGGPIDTQYF
TRBV15,TRBJ1-4,CATIHKPGVNEKLFF
TRBV11-2,TRBJ1-4,CASSLTRDLGKLFF
TRBV4-2,TRBJ1-1,CASSQDFRESRDDTEAFF
TRBV6-1,TRBJ2-6,CASSVQPSGANVLTF
TRBV18,TRBJ1-2,CASSLRDNNYGYTF
TRBV9,TRBJ1-3,CASSPDRWNTIYF
TRBV5-6,TRBJ1-2,CASSPRDGTNYGYTF
TRBV10-2,TRBJ1-5,CASRERGNQPQHF
TRBV6-5,TRBJ2-1,CASSYSQVAEQFF
TRBV7-2,TRBJ1-6,CASSSLNHNSPLHF
TRBV14,TRBJ1-2,CASSALGGGYGYTF
TRBV18,TRBJ2-7,CASSPRVRGQGRSYEQYF
TRBV29-1,TRBJ2-3,CSVEGGRGTDTQYF
TRBV27,TRBJ1-2,CASSPRAFSGYGYTF
TRBV4-3,TRBJ2-5,CASSQEPGPVQETQYF
TRBV10-2,TRBJ1-1,CASRGQGLTEAFF
TRBV9,TRBJ1-1,CASSQGGSTEAFF
TRBV30,TRBJ1-3,CAWMGQGGGNTIYF
TRBV18,TRBJ2-3,CASSRADTQYF
TRBV30,TRBJ2-7,CACSWGGSSYEQYF
TRBV28,TRBJ1-2,CASSPGQGAGGYTF
TRBV11-2,TRBJ2-1,CASSLRDSYNEQFF
TRBV7-9,TRBJ1-2,CASSPGGGSGYGYTF
TRBV5-1,TRBJ2-5,CASSPGQMETQYF
TRBV7-2,TRBJ1-1,CASSQIQGAYTEAFF
TRBV13,TRBJ2-7,CASSARLAGRSYEQYF
TRBV19,TRBJ1-5,CASSIRELQPQHF
TRBV6-4,TRBJ2-6,CASSERGGSGANVLTF
TRBV30,TRBJ2-3,CASPTADTQYF
TRBV28,TRBJ1-2,CASSLDGQVYGYTF
TRBV6-5,TRBJ1-1,CASTFTGTGNTEAFF
TRBV19,TRBJ2-2,CASSYPGAGELFF
TRBV9,TRBJ1-5,CASGGGNSNQPQHF
TRBV5-1,TRBJ2-3,CASSLGSGGPRDTQYF
TRBV6-5,TRBJ1-5,CASSPTGGQPQHF
TRBV29-1,TRBJ1-3,CSGAIDSFGNTIYF
TRBV30,TRBJ2-7,CAWSVLRRGREQYF
TRBV6-5,TRBJ1-1,CATRDRGSEAFF
TRBV19,TRBJ1-2,CGSKPRGDRHYGYTF
TRBV18,TRBJ2-1,CASSPGQVFDEQFF
TRBV6-4,TRBJ2-3,CASSRLAGGTDSQYF
TRBV28,TRBJ1-4,CASSRGGLGEKLFF